This T cell receptor beta chain was identified in a study of blood T cell repertoires in COVID-19. Some clones are missing from TCRdb's copy, which holds only in-frame ones; the method was immunoSEQ multiplex PCR. The data hold roughly 60,000 clones, with 75% to 85% observed a single time. This CDR3 region has 14 residues. The V and J ends lost 4 bases and 10 bases, in that order; junction bases with no gene match: 7. CDR1 ENHRY and CDR2 SYGVKD come from the germline V gene. The origin of this receptor is a human donor in a cohort sampled during active COVID-19. The chain couples TRBV10-3 to TRBJ1-6; 7 bases match TRBD1. Specimen: peripheral blood. The CDR3 loop is CAISATGADSPLHF. The DNA of the CDR3 is TGTGCCATCAGTGCCACAGGGGCCGACTCACCCCTCCACTTT.